A single sample is the source of the 26 T cell receptor beta chains below, sequenced in a study of blood T cell repertoires in COVID-19. The data were produced by immunoSEQ multiplex PCR, yet TCRdb's version contains in-frame clones alone and is incomplete. The sample includes about 150,000 clones, around 83% seen only once; the top ten take roughly 8.3%. The sequencing sample was made of peripheral blood. Every receptor here comes from a woman in her sixties with COVID-19, enrolled during active disease.

V gene TRBV2 combines with J gene TRBJ2-7; D call uncertain. Trimming took off 3 bases at V and 5 bases at J, with 11 bases between the two ends. The germline CDR1 and CDR2 sequences are SNHLY and FYNNEI. The CDR3 is 13 residues long. This CDR3 reads CASSELVSNEQYV. The CDR3 coding sequence is TGTGCCAGCAGTGAGCTGGTGAGTAACGAGCAGTACGTC.

The CDR3 nucleotides are TGCGCCAGCAGTACCGGACGGGATGACACCATATATTTT. Translated, it gives CASSTGRDDTIYF. The rearrangement uses TRBV5-1 and TRBJ1-3; D remains unclear. This CDR3 comprises 13 residues. Germline lookup yields CDR1 SGHRS and CDR2 YFSETQ. V was pared by 5 bases and J by 8 bases, with 14 bases between.

V is TRBV19 and J is TRBJ2-4; TRBD1 might be the D (6 bases). V lost 0 bases, J lost 15 bases, and 18 bases lay in between. CDR1 is LNHDA and CDR2 is SQIVND in the germline V gene (reference sequence). This CDR3 is built from 14 residues. The CDR3 reads CASSIDPAGEYRYF. The CDR3 region has the DNA TGTGCCAGTAGTATAGATCCCGCAGGGGAGTACCGGTACTTC. Filled out from reference TRBV19 and TRBJ2-4, the complete variable domain reads DGGITQSPKYLFRKEGQNVTLSCEQNLNHDAMYWYRQDPGQGLRLIYYSQIVNDFQKGDIAEGYSVSREKKESFPLTVTSAQKNPTAFYLCASSIDPAGEYRYFGAGTRLSVL.

This sequence joins TRBV5-8 and TRBJ1-3; D is possibly TRBD1 (6 bases). Germline lookup yields CDR1 SGHTS and CDR2 YDEGEE. With 2 bases removed from V and 3 bases from J, the gap between germline ends came to 15 bases. The CDR3 length is 16 residues. The CDR3 is CASSFIQGWSGNTIYF. CDR3 DNA: TGTGCCAGCAGCTTTATACAGGGATGGAGTGGAAACACCATATATTTT. The entire variable domain, with the rest obtained from reference TRBV5-8 and TRBJ1-3, is as follows: EAGVTQSPTHLIKTRGQQATLRCSPISGHTSVYWYQQALGLGLQFLLWYDEGEERNRGNFPPRFSGRQFPNYSSELNVNALELEDSALYLCASSFIQGWSGNTIYFGEGSWLTVV.

The genes are TRBV2 and TRBJ1-2; TRBD1 might be the D (6 bases). From germline, CDR1 is SNHLY and CDR2 FYNNEI. V was trimmed by 4 bases and J by 8 bases, leaving 14 bases between them. This CDR3 contains 13 residues. The CDR3 reads CASSVVGARGYTF. The CDR3 DNA reads as TGTGCCAGCAGTGTGGTGGGGGCGCGAGGCTACACCTTC.

The chain couples TRBV3-1 (or the pseudogene TRBV3-2) to TRBJ2-3, with 9 nucleotides matching TRBD2. V gave up 4 bases and J gave up 2 bases; unmatched junction bases: 4. CDR1 and CDR2 (germline): LGHDT, YNNKEL (reference sequence). This CDR3 is 15 amino acids long. The CDR3, as DNA: TGTGCCAGCAGCCTTAGCGGGAGAGACACAGATACGCAGTATTTT. It encodes CASSLSGRDTDTQYF.

The V and J genes are TRBV6-5 and TRBJ2-1, with 11 bases matching TRBD2. V shed 6 bases and J 4 bases; nucleotides not matched to a gene: 2. Germline V gene data show CDR1 as MNHEY and CDR2 as SVGAGI. This CDR3 has 14 amino acids. This CDR3 reads CASSRLAGYNEQFF. The CDR3 DNA follows: TGTGCCAGCAGCCGACTAGCGGGGTACAATGAGCAGTTCTTC.

The genes are TRBV11-2 and TRBJ2-4; tentatively, D is TRBD1 (6 bases). Germline assignment: CDR1 SGHAT and CDR2 FQNNGV. V was pared by 5 bases and J by 9 bases, with 23 bases between. The CDR3 is 16 amino acids. The CDR3 bases are TGTGCCAGCAGCCCCACAGTTCTAACAGGGTACGGCATTCAGTACTTC. Its translation: CASSPTVLTGYGIQYF.

The genes are TRBV5-1 and TRBJ1-1; 8 bases line up with TRBD1. This CDR3 is 15 amino acids long. V dropped 0 bases and J dropped 4; count of bases not matched to a gene: 5. CDR1 and CDR2 from the germline V gene are SGHRS and YFSETQ. For the CDR3, the DNA is TGCGCCAGCAGCTTGGGGTTTCAGGGGGCCACTGAAGCTTTCTTT. Amino acid sequence: CASSLGFQGATEAFF.

The chain carries TRBV11-2 and TRBJ1-4; 8 bases agree with TRBD1. Germline CDR1 and CDR2: SGHAT and FQNNGV. J gave up 7 bases and V 3 bases, and 7 bases lay outside the gene matches. This CDR3 spans 15 amino acids. The CDR3 DNA reads as TGTGCCAGCAGCTTCCCCAGGGGGCTGTCTGAAAAACTGTTTTTT. Amino acids: CASSFPRGLSEKLFF.

This rearrangement joins TRBV19 to TRBJ1-1; the D is unclear. This CDR3 comprises 17 residues. The germline V gene has CDR1 LNHDA and CDR2 SQIVND (reference sequence). V shed 2 bases and J shed 7 bases, with 23 bases lying between them. CDR3 sequence (DNA): TGTGCCAGTAGTATACCCCCGCGAGGTGTAATCTTCGGTGAAGCTTTCTTT. This encodes CASSIPPRGVIFGEAFF.

The chain has TRBV3-1 (or the pseudogene TRBV3-2) and TRBJ1-3; the match to TRBD1 covers 7 bases. CDR3 size: 14 residues. The germline V gene encodes CDR1 LGHDT and CDR2 YNNKEL (reference sequence). V gave up 4 bases and J gave up 4 bases; unmatched junction bases: 4. CDR3 sequence reads: CASSLGGVGNTIYF. The CDR3 bases are TGTGCCAGCAGCCTAGGGGGCGTCGGAAACACCATATATTTT.

This chain joins TRBV11-1 and TRBJ1-5; a possible D gene is TRBD1 (5 bases). Between the trimmed V and J ends, which lost 5 bases and 5 bases, there was a span of 10 bases. The CDR3 loop spans 13 amino acids. Germline V CDR1 and CDR2: SGHAT, FQDESV (reference sequence). The CDR3 nucleotides read TGTGCCAGCAGCCCCGACAGTTATCAGCCCCAGCATTTT. This codes for CASSPDSYQPQHF.

A word on this clone: This same CDR3 is encoded by further DNA sequences in the sample. The chain carries TRBV7-9 and TRBJ1-2; D is unclear. CDR1 is SEHNR, CDR2 FQNEAQ, per germline (reference sequence). With 3 bases removed from V and 6 bases from J, the gap between germline ends came to 8 bases. The CDR3 is 12 residues long. CDR3 amino acids: CASSFSGDGYTF. In DNA form, the CDR3 reads TGTGCCAGCAGCTTTTCGGGAGATGGCTACACCTTC.

The table lists this clone with many counts. The V call is TRBV5-1, the J call TRBJ2-2; TRBD2 is a possible D gene (5 bases). Germline V gives CDR1 SGHRS, CDR2 YFSETQ. Trimming removed 4 bases at V and 1 base at J, with 11 bases between. CDR3 length equals 15 residues. The CDR3 coding sequence is TGCGCCAGCAGCCGCGAGGGCCAGAACACCGGGGAGCTGTTTTTT. Protein sequence: CASSREGQNTGELFF.

This sequence joins TRBV19 and TRBJ2-5, with 8 bases identical to TRBD1. The CDR3 has 16 amino acids. Germline CDR1 and CDR2: LNHDA and SQIVND (reference sequence). V was clipped by 5 bases and J by 5 bases; unmatched bases: 13. As DNA, the CDR3 is TGTGCCAGTAGTCCCCAGGGGGCTAGCTCGGGTGAGACCCAGTACTTC. It codes for CASSPQGASSGETQYF. Combining the CDR3 with reference TRBV19 and TRBJ2-5 gives the whole variable domain DGGITQSPKYLFRKEGQNVTLSCEQNLNHDAMYWYRQDPGQGLRLIYYSQIVNDFQKGDIAEGYSVSREKKESFPLTVTSAQKNPTAFYLCASSPQGASSGETQYFGPGTRLLVL.

The count of this clone is one. This rearrangement joins TRBV2 to TRBJ2-5, with D possibly TRBD1 on 5 matching bases. The V end was cut by 2 bases, the J end by 4 bases, with 14 bases between. The CDR3 extends over 15 amino acids. CDR1 and CDR2 from the germline V gene are SNHLY and FYNNEI. The DNA for the CDR3 is TGTGCCAGCAGTGAAAGAAGGCAGGGTACAGAGACCCAGTACTTC. It codes for CASSERRQGTETQYF. Combining the CDR3 with reference TRBV2 and TRBJ2-5 gives the whole variable domain EPEVTQTPSHQVTQMGQEVILRCVPISNHLYFYWYRQILGQKVEFLVSFYNNEISEKSEIFDDQFSVERPDGSNFTLKIRSTKLEDSAMYFCASSERRQGTETQYFGPGTRLLVL.

The chain combines TRBV30 with TRBJ2-2; 7 nucleotides match TRBD1. Germline V CDR1 and CDR2: GTSNPN, SVGIG (reference sequence). The CDR3 has 15 amino acids. J lost 2 bases, V lost 2 bases, and 5 bases had no gene match. CDR3 coding DNA: TGTGCCTGGAGTCGGGACAGCCAAAACACCGGGGAGCTGTTTTTT. Residues: CAWSRDSQNTGELFF.

In its sample, this clone was seen a few times. The chain has TRBV6-5 and TRBJ1-5; perhaps TRBD1 as D (5 bases). Trimming cost V 8 bases and J 6 bases, with 17 bases left between them. Germline CDR1 is MNHEY and CDR2 is SVGAGI. The CDR3 covers 14 residues. This chain's CDR3 is CASCRQGWFQPQHF. CDR3 sequence (DNA): TGTGCCAGCTGCCGGCAGGGATGGTTTCAGCCCCAGCATTTT.

The chain employs TRBV28 and TRBJ1-3, with 8 bases identical to TRBD1. Germline-derived CDR1 and CDR2 are MDHEN and SYDVKM. The junction had 10 bases not matched to a gene; V was cut back by 5 bases and J by 7 bases. CDR3 length: 15 residues. This chain's CDR3 is CASSHARTGKNTIYF. CDR3 DNA: TGTGCCAGCAGTCATGCCCGGACAGGGAAGAACACCATATATTTT.

The J gene is TRBJ1-3, the V gene TRBV2; 8 nucleotides line up with TRBD1. This CDR3 region has 16 residues. J was trimmed by 4 bases and V by 10 bases; bases with no gene match: 15. Germline V CDR1 and CDR2: SNHLY, FYNNEI. CDR3 nucleotides: TGTGCCACCCAGGGGGCGCGAACACCGTACGGAAACACCATATATTTT. Protein product: CATQGARTPYGNTIYF.

The chain employs TRBV7-3 and TRBJ2-3; possible D gene TRBD1, 5 bases. Between the trimmed V and J ends, which lost 3 bases and 7 bases, there was a span of 14 bases. Germline assignment: CDR1 SGHTA and CDR2 FQGTGA. This CDR3 spans 14 amino acids. This chain's CDR3 is CASSFAQGWNTQYF. The CDR3, as DNA: TGTGCCAGCAGCTTCGCCCAGGGATGGAATACGCAGTATTTT.

The V gene is TRBV7-3, the J gene TRBJ1-2; 7 nucleotides match TRBD1. The CDR3 length is 14 residues. V lost 5 bases to trimming and J lost 4 bases; unmatched junction nucleotides: 7. Germline loops: CDR1 SGHTA, CDR2 FQGTGA. In DNA form, the CDR3 reads TGTGCCAGCAGCCCCTCGACAGGGTCCTATGGCTACACCTTC. Protein product: CASSPSTGSYGYTF. Full variable domain (remainder filled in from reference TRBV7-3 and TRBJ1-2): GAGVSQTPSNKVTEKGKYVELRCDPISGHTALYWYRQSLGQGPEFLIYFQGTGAADDSGLPNDRFFAVRPEGSVSTLKIQRTERGDSAVYLCASSPSTGSYGYTFGSGTRLTVV.

The rearrangement joins TRBV7-3 to TRBJ1-2; 9 positions match TRBD1. The CDR3 has 15 residues. Germline CDR1 SGHTA, CDR2 FQGTGA. The V segment lost 5 bases and the J segment 2 bases; nucleotides outside the gene matches: 6. The DNA of the CDR3 is TGTGCCAGCAGCCCCACCGGGACAGGGAACTATGGCTACACCTTC. It yields the protein CASSPTGTGNYGYTF.

This clone occurred a few times. J is TRBJ2-2 and V is TRBV6-4; TRBD1 might be the D (7 bases). Germline CDR1 MRHNA, CDR2 SNTAGT. The CDR3 covers 15 residues. Trimming cost V 4 bases and J 1 base, with 10 bases left between them. The CDR3 loop reads CASSAQGGNTGELFF. For the CDR3, the DNA is TGTGCCAGCAGTGCTCAGGGGGGGAACACCGGGGAGCTGTTTTTT.

V usage is TRBV7-9 and J usage is TRBJ1-5, with 8 nucleotides matching TRBD1. V lost 5 bases, J lost 3 bases, and 9 bases stayed unmatched. The CDR3 is 16 amino acids. The germline V gene has CDR1 SEHNR and CDR2 FQNEAQ (reference sequence). The CDR3 DNA sequence: TGTGCCAGCAGCCCCGACAGGGGTGGACTCAATCAGCCCCAGCATTTT. Protein product: CASSPDRGGLNQPQHF.